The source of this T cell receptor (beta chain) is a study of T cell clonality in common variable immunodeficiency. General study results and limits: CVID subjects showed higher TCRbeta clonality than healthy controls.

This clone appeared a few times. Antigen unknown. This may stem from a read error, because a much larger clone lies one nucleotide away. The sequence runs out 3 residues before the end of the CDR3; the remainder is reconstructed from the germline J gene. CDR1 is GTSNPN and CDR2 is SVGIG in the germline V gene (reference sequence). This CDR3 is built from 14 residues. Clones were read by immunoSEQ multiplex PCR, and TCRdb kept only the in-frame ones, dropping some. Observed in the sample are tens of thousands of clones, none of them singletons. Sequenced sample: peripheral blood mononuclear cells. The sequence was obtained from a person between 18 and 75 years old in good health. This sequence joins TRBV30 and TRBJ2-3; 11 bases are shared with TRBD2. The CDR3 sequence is CAWKGLADQETQYF. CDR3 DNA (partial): TGTGCCTGGAAGGGACTAGCGGACCAAGAGACG.